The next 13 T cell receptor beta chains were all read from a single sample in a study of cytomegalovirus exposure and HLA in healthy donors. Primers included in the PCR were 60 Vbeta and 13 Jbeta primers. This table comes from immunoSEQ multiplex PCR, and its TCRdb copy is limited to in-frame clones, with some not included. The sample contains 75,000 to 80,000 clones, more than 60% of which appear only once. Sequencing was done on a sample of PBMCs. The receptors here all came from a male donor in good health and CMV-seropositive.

DNA of the CDR3: TGTGCCAGCAGCTTACAGGGAGGAACTTATGGCTACACCTTC. It is translated as CASSLQGGTYGYTF. The chain is built from TRBV7-9 and TRBJ1-2, with D possibly TRBD1 on 5 matching bases. CDR3 size: 14 residues. V shed 2 bases and J shed 5 bases, with 12 bases lying between them. CDR1 is SEHNR, CDR2 FQNEAQ, per germline (reference sequence).

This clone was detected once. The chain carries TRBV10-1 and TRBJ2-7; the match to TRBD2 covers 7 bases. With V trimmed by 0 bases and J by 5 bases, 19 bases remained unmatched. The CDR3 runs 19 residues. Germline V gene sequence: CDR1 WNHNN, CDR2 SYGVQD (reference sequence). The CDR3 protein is CASSESDRGVPTPVHEQYF. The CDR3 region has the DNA TGCGCCAGCAGTGAGTCCGACCGGGGGGTCCCCACCCCGGTCCACGAGCAGTACTTC.

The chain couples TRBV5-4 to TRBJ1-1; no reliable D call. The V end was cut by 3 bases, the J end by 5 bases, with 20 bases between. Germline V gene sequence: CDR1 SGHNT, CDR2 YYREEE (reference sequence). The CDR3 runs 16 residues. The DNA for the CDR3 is TGTGCCAGCAGCTCTGGAGGACGTTCTACCGGGACTGAAGCTTTCTTT. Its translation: CASSSGGRSTGTEAFF.

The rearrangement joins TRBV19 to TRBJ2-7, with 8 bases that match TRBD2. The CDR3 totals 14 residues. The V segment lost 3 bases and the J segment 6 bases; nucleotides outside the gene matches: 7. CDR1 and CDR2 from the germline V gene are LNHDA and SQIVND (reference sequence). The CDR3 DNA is TGTGCCAGTAGTATCCCCGGGAGGGCCTTCGAGCAGTACTTC. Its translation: CASSIPGRAFEQYF.

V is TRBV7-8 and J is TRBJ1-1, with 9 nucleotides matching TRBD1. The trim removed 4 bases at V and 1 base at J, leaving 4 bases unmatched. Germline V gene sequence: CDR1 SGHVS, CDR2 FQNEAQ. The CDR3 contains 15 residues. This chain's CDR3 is CASSSRDRANTEAFF. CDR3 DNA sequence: TGTGCCAGCAGCTCACGGGACAGGGCGAACACTGAAGCTTTCTTT.

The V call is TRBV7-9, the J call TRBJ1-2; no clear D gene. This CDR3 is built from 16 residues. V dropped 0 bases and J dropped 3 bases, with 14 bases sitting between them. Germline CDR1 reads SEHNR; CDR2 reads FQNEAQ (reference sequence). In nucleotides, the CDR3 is TGTGCCAGCAGCTTAGCAGGAGGTAGGAGTGACTATGGCTACACCTTC. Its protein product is CASSLAGGRSDYGYTF.

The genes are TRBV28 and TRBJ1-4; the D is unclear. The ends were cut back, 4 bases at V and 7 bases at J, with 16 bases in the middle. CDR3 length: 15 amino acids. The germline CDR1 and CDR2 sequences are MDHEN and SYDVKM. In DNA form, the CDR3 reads TGTGCCAGCAGTTCCCCGGGAGCCGCTCTTGAAAAACTGTTTTTT. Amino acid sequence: CASSSPGAALEKLFF.

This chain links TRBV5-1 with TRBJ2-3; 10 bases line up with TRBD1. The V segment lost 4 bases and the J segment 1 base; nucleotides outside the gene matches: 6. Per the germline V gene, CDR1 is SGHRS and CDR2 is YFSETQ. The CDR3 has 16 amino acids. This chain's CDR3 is CASSRSGTGGTDTQYF. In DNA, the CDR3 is TGCGCCAGCAGCAGGTCCGGGACAGGGGGCACAGATACGCAGTATTTT.

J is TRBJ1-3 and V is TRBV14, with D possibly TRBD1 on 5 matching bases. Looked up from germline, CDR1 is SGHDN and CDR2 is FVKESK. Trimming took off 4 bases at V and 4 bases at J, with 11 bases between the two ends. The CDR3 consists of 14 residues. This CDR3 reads CASSPLGLGNTIYF. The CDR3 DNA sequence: TGTGCCAGCAGCCCATTGGGGCTAGGAAACACCATATATTTT.

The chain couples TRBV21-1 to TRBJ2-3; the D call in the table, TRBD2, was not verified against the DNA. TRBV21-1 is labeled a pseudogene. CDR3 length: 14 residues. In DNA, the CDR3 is TGTGCCAGCAGCAAAGCGGGACTCTCAGATACGCAGTATTTT. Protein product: CASSKAGLSDTQYF.

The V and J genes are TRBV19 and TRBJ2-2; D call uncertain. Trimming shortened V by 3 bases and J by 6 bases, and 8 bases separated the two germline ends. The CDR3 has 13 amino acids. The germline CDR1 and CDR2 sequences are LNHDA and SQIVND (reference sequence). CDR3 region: CASSITDPGELFF. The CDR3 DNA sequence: TGTGCCAGTAGTATCACAGACCCCGGGGAGCTGTTTTTT.

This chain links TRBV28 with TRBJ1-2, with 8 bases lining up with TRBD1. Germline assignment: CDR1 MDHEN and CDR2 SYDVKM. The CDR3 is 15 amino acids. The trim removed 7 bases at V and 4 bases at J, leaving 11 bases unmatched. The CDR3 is CASTLTQGAGYGYTF. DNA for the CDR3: TGTGCCAGCACTTTGACTCAGGGGGCGGGCTATGGCTACACCTTC.

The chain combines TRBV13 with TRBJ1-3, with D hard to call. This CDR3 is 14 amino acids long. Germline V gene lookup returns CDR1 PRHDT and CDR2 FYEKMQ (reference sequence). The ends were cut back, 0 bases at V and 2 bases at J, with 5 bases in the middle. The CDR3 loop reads CASSLGAAGNTIYF. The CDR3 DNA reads TGTGCCAGCAGCTTAGGCGCAGCTGGAAACACCATATATTTT.